The source of this T cell receptor beta chain is a study of blood T cell repertoires in COVID-19 (dated by TCRdb to 2018 to 2020). Turning to the overall study: Samples from collaborators originated in the United States, Italy and Spain and spanned both the acute and convalescent phases of COVID-19. The prospective study material was composed of cDNA or gDNA derived from T cells, B-cell-depleted T cells, or PBMCs. Deeply sampled blood TCRbeta repertoires from subjects exposed to, actively infected with, or recovered from COVID-19 were included in the dataset. The repertoires were released in a freely available public database meant as a resource for research on the immune response to SARS-CoV-2. Samples were obtained from the ongoing ImmuneRACE study (first 160 participants) and from some 1,300 subjects provided by 6 global collaborators. The sample metadata nearly always contained a de-identified subject ID, COVID-19 status, age in years and sex. Where available, HLA class I and class II types were taken from metadata supplied by the sample provider and were not determined by assay-based typing.

As to this clone: Its antigen is currently not known. Per-nucleotide qualities are absent, and no much larger clonotype sits a single base away.

Results and caveats for the whole study, not just this receptor: Clinical and demographic metadata were provided uncurated, with the amount varying by source and participant.

V and J are truncated by 4 bases and 0 bases respectively, leaving an intervening sequence of 10 bases. In the germline V gene (reference sequence), CDR1 corresponds to LGHDT and CDR2 to YNNKEL. From the cysteine up to the phenylalanine, the CDR3 has a length of 15 residues. The retained sequence is limited to the CDR3, 45 bases, with the frame set at the first base. The collaborating institutions used their own protocols to collect whole blood in K2EDTA tubes. For TCRbeta analysis, collaborators shipped samples as frozen whole blood, isolated PBMCs, or DNA extracted from either of those sample types. TCRbeta CDR3 regions were amplified from genomic DNA by means of the immunoSEQ Assay, a bias-controlled multiplex PCR. As for the authors' bioinformatics: Within the assay, amplification of reference gene primers was used to estimate how many nucleated cells each sample contained. To quantify the absolute abundance of each unique TCRbeta CDR3 rearrangement, sequence reads were collapsed and filtered. For each sample, productive Simpson clonality was calculated as the square root of Simpson's diversity index across productive rearrangements. Entries here come from immuneACCESS through TCRdb and include only in-frame sequences with V and J called. Some clones fail to appear in such tables; in the studies checked, an unresolved V gene covers under half of the shortfall, and the cause of the remainder is unknown. The V and J calls and clone size were taken over from that table, and D and trimming were inferred from the DNA. The sample table lists more than 90,000 clones, about 80% of them with a count of one. The ten largest clones add up to 6.2% of the sample.

The origin of this receptor is a man in his sixties or seventies with acute or convalescent COVID-19. Sequences were obtained from peripheral blood. The V and J segments used are TRBV3-1 (or the pseudogene TRBV3-2) and TRBJ1-3, with the D gene uncertain. The DNA is as follows: TGTGCCAGCAGCCCCCCCTGGAGCTCTGGAAACACCATATATTTT. This translates into CASSPPWSSGNTIYF.